The next 4 T cell receptor beta chains were all read from a single sample in a study of technical replicates of blood from several donors. Profiling relied on immunoSEQ multiplex PCR, and the TCRdb table lists in-frame clones only, not all of them. The sample holds approximately 59,000 clones, about 95% seen once. What was sequenced was PBMCs. All receptors derive from a human donor in good health. Some clones in this sample may be carry-over from other donors' samples.

This chain uses TRBV4-2 with TRBJ2-7, with D perhaps TRBD1 (5 bases). Germline assignment: CDR1 LGHNA and CDR2 YNFKEQ. Trimming pared 4 bases from V and 7 bases from J, leaving 17 bases between. This CDR3 spans 14 amino acids. This CDR3 is CASSPPSRAREQYF. The DNA for the CDR3 is TGTGCCAGCAGCCCTCCTTCCAGGGCTAGGGAGCAGTACTTC.

The chain uses TRBV7-6 and TRBJ1-1, with 8 bases lining up with TRBD1. The V and J ends lost 5 bases and 5 bases, in that order; junction bases with no gene match: 7. Germline CDR1 is SGHVS and CDR2 is FNYEAQ. CDR3 length: 14 amino acids. The CDR3, as DNA: TGTGCCAGCAGCGAGACAGGGGCAATAACTGAAGCTTTCTTT. Translated: CASSETGAITEAFF.

The rearrangement links TRBV5-6 to TRBJ2-7; TRBD2 aligns across 7 bases. In germline, CDR1 is SGHDT, CDR2 YYEEEE. J was trimmed by 4 bases and V by 2 bases; bases with no gene match: 9. CDR3 length equals 15 residues. The CDR3 is CASSFLSGDGYEQYF. The CDR3 DNA reads TGTGCCAGCAGCTTCCTCAGCGGGGACGGTTACGAGCAGTACTTC.

The rearrangement uses TRBV7-2 and TRBJ2-1; 12 positions match TRBD2. CDR3 length: 17 amino acids. The V gene's germline CDR1 is SGHTA and CDR2 FQGNSA. V shed 2 bases and J 9 bases; nucleotides not matched to a gene: 11. The CDR3 spells CASSLSPSGRGSSEQFF. For the CDR3, the DNA is TGTGCCAGCAGCTTATCCCCTAGCGGGAGGGGTTCGAGTGAGCAGTTCTTC.